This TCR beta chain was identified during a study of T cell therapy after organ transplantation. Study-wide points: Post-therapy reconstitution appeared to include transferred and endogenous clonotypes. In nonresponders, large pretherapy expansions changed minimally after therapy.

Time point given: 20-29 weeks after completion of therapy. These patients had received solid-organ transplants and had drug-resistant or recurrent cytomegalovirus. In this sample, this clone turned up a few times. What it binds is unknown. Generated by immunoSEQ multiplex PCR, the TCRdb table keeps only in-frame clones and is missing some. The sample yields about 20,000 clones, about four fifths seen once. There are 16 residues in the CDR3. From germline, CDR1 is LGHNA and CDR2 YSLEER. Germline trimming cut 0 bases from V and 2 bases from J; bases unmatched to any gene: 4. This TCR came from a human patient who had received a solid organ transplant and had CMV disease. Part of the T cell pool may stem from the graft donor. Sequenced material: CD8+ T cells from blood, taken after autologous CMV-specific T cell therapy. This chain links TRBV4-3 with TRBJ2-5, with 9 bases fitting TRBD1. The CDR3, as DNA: TGCGCCAGCAGCCAAGACCTGACAGGGGGGCAAGAGACCCAGTACTTC. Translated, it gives CASSQDLTGGQETQYF.